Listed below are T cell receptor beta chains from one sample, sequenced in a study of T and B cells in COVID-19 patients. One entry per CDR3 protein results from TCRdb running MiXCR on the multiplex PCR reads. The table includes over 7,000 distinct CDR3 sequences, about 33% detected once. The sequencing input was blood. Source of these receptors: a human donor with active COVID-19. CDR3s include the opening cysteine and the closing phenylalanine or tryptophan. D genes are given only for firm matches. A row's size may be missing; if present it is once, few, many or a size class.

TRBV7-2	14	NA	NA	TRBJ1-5	TGTGCCAGCAGCCTAACTTTTGGCAATCAGCCCCAGCATTTT	CASSLTFGNQPQHF
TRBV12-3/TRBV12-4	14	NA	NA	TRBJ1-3	TGTGCCAGCAGAGGTGGACGCTCTGGAAACACCATATATTTT	CASRGGRSGNTIYF
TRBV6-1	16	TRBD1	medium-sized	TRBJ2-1	TGTGCCAGCAGCTCACAGGGGAGAAAGGACTACAATGAGCAGTTCTTC	CASSSQGRKDYNEQFF
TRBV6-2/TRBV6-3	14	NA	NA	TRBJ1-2	TGTGCCAGCAGCCCCGGGGGGAGTAACTATGGCTACACCTTC	CASSPGGSNYGYTF
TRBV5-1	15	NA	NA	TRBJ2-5	TGCGCCAGCAGCTTGGAGGGGAATTCCGTGGAGACCCAGTACTTC	CASSLEGNSVETQYF
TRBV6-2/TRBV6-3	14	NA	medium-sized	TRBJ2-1	TGTGCCAGCAGTTACCCCCATAGCTACAATGAGCAGTTCTTC	CASSYPHSYNEQFF
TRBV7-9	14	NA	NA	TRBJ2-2	TGTGCCAGCAGCGTCCACAGGGATACCGGGGAGCTGTTTTTT	CASSVHRDTGELFF
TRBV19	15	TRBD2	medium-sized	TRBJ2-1	TGTGCCAGTAGTATAGATAGCGGGGGGGGTAATGAGCAGTTCTTC	CASSIDSGGGNEQFF
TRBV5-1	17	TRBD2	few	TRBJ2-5	TGCGCCAGCAGCCCGGGACTAGCGGGGCCGCGCCAAGAGACCCAGTACTTC	CASSPGLAGPRQETQYF
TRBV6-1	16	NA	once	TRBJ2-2	TGTGCCACCGGACCCAGGGGAGGGTCGAACACCGGGGAGCTGTTTTTT	CATGPRGGSNTGELFF
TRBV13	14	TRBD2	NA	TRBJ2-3	TGTGCCAGCAGCTTGGGGACTAGGTCAGATACGCAGTATTTT	CASSLGTRSDTQYF
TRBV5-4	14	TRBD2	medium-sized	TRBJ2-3	TGTGCCAGCAGCTTGAGCGGGGGCACAGATACGCAGTATTTT	CASSLSGGTDTQYF
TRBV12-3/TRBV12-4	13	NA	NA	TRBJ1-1	TGTGCCAGCAGCAGACAGTTGAACACTGAAGCTTTCTTT	CASSRQLNTEAFF
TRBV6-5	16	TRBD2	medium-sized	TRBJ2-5	TGTGCCAGCAGTTACAGCGGGGGACAAACCCCGGAGACCCAGTACTTC	CASSYSGGQTPETQYF
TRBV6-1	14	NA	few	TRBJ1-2	TGTGCCAGCAGTGAAGACAGGAATAGCTATGGCTACACCTTC	CASSEDRNSYGYTF
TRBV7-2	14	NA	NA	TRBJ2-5	TGTGCCAGCAGCTTGGGTCTAACCCCGGAGACCCAGTACTTC	CASSLGLTPETQYF
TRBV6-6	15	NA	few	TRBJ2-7	TGTGCCAGCAGTTACCAAGTAAAGGGAGCCTACGAGCAGTACTTC	CASSYQVKGAYEQYF
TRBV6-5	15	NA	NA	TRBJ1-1	TGTGCCAGCAGTTACTCGTCAGTCATGAACACTGAAGCTTTCTTT	CASSYSSVMNTEAFF
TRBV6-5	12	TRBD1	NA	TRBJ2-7	TGTGCCAGCACGTACAGGGGCCACGAGCAGTACTTC	CASTYRGHEQYF
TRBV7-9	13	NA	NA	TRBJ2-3	TGTGCCAGCAGCTTCCCTAGCACAGATACGCAGTATTTT	CASSFPSTDTQYF
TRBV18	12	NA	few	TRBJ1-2	TGTGCCAGCTCACCCCAGTTACGTGGCTACACCTTC	CASSPQLRGYTF
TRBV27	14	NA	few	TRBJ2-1	TGTGCCAGCCATAAAAATGGGCCCTCCAATGAGCAGTTCTTC	CASHKNGPSNEQFF
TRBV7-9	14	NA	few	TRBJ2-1	TGTGCCAGCAGCTCAACTCTAGAATACAATGAGCAGTTCTTC	CASSSTLEYNEQFF
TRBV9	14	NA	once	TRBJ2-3	TGTGCCAGCAGCGTAGAGGTAGGCGCAGATACGCAGTATTTT	CASSVEVGADTQYF
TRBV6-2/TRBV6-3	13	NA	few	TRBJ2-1	TGTGCCAGCAGTAACGGGGCCTTCAATGAGCAGTTCTTC	CASSNGAFNEQFF
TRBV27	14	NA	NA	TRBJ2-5	TGTGCCAGCAGTGATTGGGGTACCCAAGAGACCCAGTACTTC	CASSDWGTQETQYF
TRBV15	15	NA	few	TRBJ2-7	TGTGCCACCAGCAGAGCGCCAGTACTTCCCTACGAGCAGTACTTC	CATSRAPVLPYEQYF
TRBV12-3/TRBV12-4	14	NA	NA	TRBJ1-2	TGTGCCAGCAGTCCTGGGCAGGGCGTCTATGGCTACACCTTC	CASSPGQGVYGYTF
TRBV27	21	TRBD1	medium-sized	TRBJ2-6	TGTGCCAGCAGTTTATCGGGTTCGTTTTGGGACAGTTACTCTGGGGCCAACGTCCTGACTTTC	CASSLSGSFWDSYSGANVLTF
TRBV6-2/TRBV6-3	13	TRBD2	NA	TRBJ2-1	TGTGCCAGCTTTAGCGGGGGATACAATGAGCAGTTCTTC	CASFSGGYNEQFF
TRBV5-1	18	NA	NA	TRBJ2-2	TGCGCCAGCAGCTTGGCCGGGCTTTCGGGGGTTCGGACCGGGGAGCTGTTTTTT	CASSLAGLSGVRTGELFF
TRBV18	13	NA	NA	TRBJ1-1	TGTGCCAGCTCACCACGGGGCATTGCTGAAGCTTTCTTT	CASSPRGIAEAFF
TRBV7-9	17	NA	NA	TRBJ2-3	TGTGCCAGCAGCTTGCCAATTGAGACAGAAAACACAGATACGCAGTATTTT	CASSLPIETENTDTQYF
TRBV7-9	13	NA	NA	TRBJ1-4	TGTGCCAGCAGCTTAATAGAAAATGAAAAACTGTTTTTT	CASSLIENEKLFF
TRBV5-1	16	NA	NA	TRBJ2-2	TGCGCCAGCAGCTTCCAACAGGCGCCGAACACCGGGGAGCTGTTTTTT	CASSFQQAPNTGELFF
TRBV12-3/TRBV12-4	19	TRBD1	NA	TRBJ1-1	TGTGCCAGCAGACCGACCCGGGGGACAGTTGAGATGCTTTTGGCTGAAGCTTTCTTT	CASRPTRGTVEMLLAEAFF
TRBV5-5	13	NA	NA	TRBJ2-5	TGTGCCAGCAGCTTAGGGTTGTCATCGGGCCAGTACTTC	CASSLGLSSGQYF
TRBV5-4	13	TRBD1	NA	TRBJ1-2	TGTGCCAGCAGCCAGGACAGGGTCTATGGCTACACCTTC	CASSQDRVYGYTF
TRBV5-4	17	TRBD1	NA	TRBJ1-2	TGTGCCAGCAGCTTTCGGGGTGGGCGCAGGGGGAACTATGGCTACACCTTC	CASSFRGGRRGNYGYTF
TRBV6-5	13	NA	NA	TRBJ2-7	TGTGCCAGCAGTTACTCCCATTTATACGAGCAGTACTTC	CASSYSHLYEQYF
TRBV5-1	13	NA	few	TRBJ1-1	TGCGCCAGCTGTTACACGTCGAACACTGAAGCTTTCTTT	CASCYTSNTEAFF
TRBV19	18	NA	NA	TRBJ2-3	TGTGCCAGCACCCCGACCTCACAAGGATTTACTAGCACAGATACGCAGTATTTT	CASTPTSQGFTSTDTQYF
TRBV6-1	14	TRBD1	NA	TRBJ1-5	TGTGCCAGCAGTTACCGGGACAGGGCTACCCCCCAGCATTTT	CASSYRDRATPQHF
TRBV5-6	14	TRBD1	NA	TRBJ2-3	TGTGCCAGCAGCCGGACAGGGCGAGCAGATACGCAGTATTTT	CASSRTGRADTQYF
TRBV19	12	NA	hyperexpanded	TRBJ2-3	TGTGCCAGTAGTATCGGGACAGATACGCAGTATTTT	CASSIGTDTQYF
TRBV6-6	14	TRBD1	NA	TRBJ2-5	TGTGCCAGCAGTTACGGAGAGACAGGGGAGACCCAGTACTTC	CASSYGETGETQYF
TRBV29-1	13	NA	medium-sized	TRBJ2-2	TGCAGCGTCAGGATACCAGGGCCCGGGGAGCTGTTTTTT	CSVRIPGPGELFF
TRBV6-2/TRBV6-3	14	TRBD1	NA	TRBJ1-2	TGTGCCAGCAGTACTACAGGGGGCTTCTATGGCTACACCTTC	CASSTTGGFYGYTF
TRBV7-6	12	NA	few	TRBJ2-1	TGTGCCAGCAGCTTAGCAGGAGGTGAGCAGTTCTTC	CASSLAGGEQFF
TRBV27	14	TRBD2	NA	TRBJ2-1	TGTGCCAGCAGTTTTGGGGGGGGGTACAATGAGCAGTTCTTC	CASSFGGGYNEQFF
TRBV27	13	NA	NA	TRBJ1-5	TGTGCCAGCAGTTTTAGTAGGAATCAGCCCCAGCATTTT	CASSFSRNQPQHF
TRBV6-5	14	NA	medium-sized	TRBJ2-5	TGTGCCAGCAGTTACGATCCTGAGATTAAGACCCAGTACTTC	CASSYDPEIKTQYF
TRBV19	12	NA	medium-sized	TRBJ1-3	TGTGCCAGTTCAACCGATGGAAACACCATATATTTT	CASSTDGNTIYF
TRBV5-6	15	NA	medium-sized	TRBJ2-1	TGTGCCAGCAGCTACCAGGGACGACCCACCAATGAGCAGTTCTTC	CASSYQGRPTNEQFF
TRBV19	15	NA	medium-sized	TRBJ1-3	TGTGCCAGTAGCATACAGGGACGCTCTGGAAACACCATATATTTT	CASSIQGRSGNTIYF
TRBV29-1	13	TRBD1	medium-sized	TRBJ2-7	TGCAGCGTTAGACAGGGGGGCCGGTACGAGCAGTACTTC	CSVRQGGRYEQYF
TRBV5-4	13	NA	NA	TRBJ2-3	TGTGCCAGCAGCTTAGGGTTGGGAGATACGCAGTATTTT	CASSLGLGDTQYF
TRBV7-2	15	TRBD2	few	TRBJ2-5	TGTGCCAGCAGCCCTCGGGACTACCTACAAGAGACCCAGTACTTC	CASSPRDYLQETQYF
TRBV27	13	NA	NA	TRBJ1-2	TGTGCCAGCAGTTTATCCCTAACCTATGGCTACACCTTC	CASSLSLTYGYTF
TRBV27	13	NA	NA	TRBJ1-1	TGTGCCAGCAGTTTTTTGGGAGGCACTGAAGCTTTCTTT	CASSFLGGTEAFF